Listed below are T cell receptor beta chains from one sample, sequenced in a study of OX40 agonist ivuxolimab in advanced cancers. Profiling relied on immunoSEQ multiplex PCR, and the TCRdb table lists in-frame clones only, not all of them. The data hold tens of thousands of clones, with about nine tenths observed a single time. Material: CD4+ or CD8+ T cells sorted from blood, obtained in a trial of the OX40 agonist ivuxolimab. The source is an adult with an advanced solid tumor such as melanoma, head and neck, liver or kidney cancer. Each CDR3 is given with its conserved first and last residue. The D gene is left open where the match is weak. The size entry is marked missing in some rows and otherwise reads once, few, many or a size class.

TRBV30	.	.	TRBJ1-2	TGTGCCTGGAGTGTAGCGGCAGGCTATAATGGCTACACCTTC	CAWSVAAGYNGYTF
TRBV10-2	.	.	TRBJ1-3	TGCGCCAGCAGTGGCGATGGACGTTTTCACCTCGGAAACACCATATATTTT	CASSGDGRFHLGNTIYF
TRBV7-8	TRBD1	few	TRBJ2-7	TGTGCCAGCAGCTCGACCTACAGGGGTGTCTCCTACGAGCAGTACTTC	CASSSTYRGVSYEQYF
TRBV6-1	TRBD1	.	TRBJ1-1	TGTGCCAGCAGTGAACAGGGGGTGAACACTGAAGCTTTCTTT	CASSEQGVNTEAFF
TRBV5-1	.	.	TRBJ2-7	TGCGCCAGCAGCCCATCCCCCGCCTCGACTTCCTACGAGCAGTACTTC	CASSPSPASTSYEQYF
TRBV7-2	.	.	TRBJ2-7	TGTGCCAGCAGCTCGTACTTGGGATCCTACGAGCAGTACTTC	CASSSYLGSYEQYF
TRBV29-1	TRBD1	.	TRBJ2-1	TGCAGCGGGATCGCAGGGACAGGGGGGAGTGCTGAGCAGTTCTTC	CSGIAGTGGSAEQFF
TRBV4-1	.	.	TRBJ2-2	TGCGCCAGCAGCCAAGGGGTTGGGGGACCCGGGGAGCTGTTTTTT	CASSQGVGGPGELFF
TRBV19	.	.	TRBJ1-1	TGTGCCACTGGGGTGTGGGCTGAAGCTTTCTTT	CATGVWAEAFF
TRBV5-1	.	.	TRBJ2-7	TGCGCCAGCAGCTTACCCAACTCCTACGAGCAGTACTTC	CASSLPNSYEQYF
TRBV4-1	.	.	TRBJ2-7	TGCGCCAGCAGCCAAGGGGCTTGGGGGGCGGTCTACGAGCAGTACTTC	CASSQGAWGAVYEQYF
TRBV27	TRBD1	.	TRBJ2-7	TGTGCCAGCAGTCCCTCGGACGGGACAGGGGTCGAGCAGTACTTC	CASSPSDGTGVEQYF
TRBV7-6	.	.	TRBJ1-6	TGTGCCAGCAGCTTAGCGGGCAGGGATAATTCACCCCTCCACTTT	CASSLAGRDNSPLHF
TRBV30	TRBD1	.	TRBJ2-1	TGTGCCTGGAGTGAAGGGACAGGTTTACACAATGAGCAGTTCTTC	CAWSEGTGLHNEQFF
TRBV10-2	.	.	TRBJ2-7	TGCGCCAGCAGGCTGGACAGCCCGGGTGAGCAGTACTTC	CASRLDSPGEQYF
TRBV7-2	.	.	TRBJ2-2	TGTGCCAGCAGCTTAGTCCGGGGGGAGCTGTTTTTT	CASSLVRGELFF
TRBV4-3	TRBD2	once	TRBJ2-7	TGCGCCAGCAGCCAATCTAGCGGGGGGTACGAGCAGTACTTC	CASSQSSGGYEQYF
TRBV5-1	.	.	TRBJ2-1	TGCGCCAGCAGCCTGGCGAGCTCCTACAATGAGCAGTTCTTC	CASSLASSYNEQFF
TRBV13	.	.	TRBJ1-1	TGTGCCAGCAGCTTCGACGGGGCTGGGATCGCTGAAGCTTTCTTT	CASSFDGAGIAEAFF
TRBV6-1	.	.	TRBJ1-1	TGTGCCAGCAGTGAACGGGGGCTGGGCACTGAAGCTTTCTTT	CASSERGLGTEAFF
TRBV15	.	.	TRBJ1-5	TGTGCCACCAGCATCCGTGCGACAGGAGTCCAGCATTTT	CATSIRATGVQHF
TRBV4-3	.	.	TRBJ1-3	TGCGCCAGCAGCCAAGACGACAGCTCTGGAAACACCATATATTTT	CASSQDDSSGNTIYF
TRBV19	TRBD1	.	TRBJ2-2	TGTGCCAGTAGTATTGGGCAGGGGGCCGGGGAGCTGTTTTTT	CASSIGQGAGELFF
TRBV27	.	.	TRBJ2-7	TGTGCCAGCAGTCCGGGGTCGATGAGAGAGTACTTC	CASSPGSMREYF
TRBV27	.	.	TRBJ2-7	TGTGCCAGCAGTTTTCGTACAGGGGAGCAGTACTTC	CASSFRTGEQYF
TRBV6-5	.	.	TRBJ2-2	TGTGCCAGCAGTTACTCGATGGGGGAGAACACCGGGGAGCTGTTTTTT	CASSYSMGENTGELFF
TRBV18	.	.	TRBJ2-5	TGTGCCAGCTCACCAGGGGCGCCCGCTCAAGAGACCCAGTACTTC	CASSPGAPAQETQYF
TRBV11-2	.	.	TRBJ2-1	TGTGCCAGCAGCTTAAGTAGGGGTATGAAATACAATGAGCAGTTCTTC	CASSLSRGMKYNEQFF
TRBV19	TRBD1	.	TRBJ2-7	TGTGCCAGTAGTATTCAGACAGGGGGGGACGAGCAGTACTTC	CASSIQTGGDEQYF
TRBV7-9	.	.	TRBJ1-1	TGTGCCAGCAGGGGGGGTGACACTGAAGCTTTCTTT	CASRGGDTEAFF
TRBV7-9	TRBD1	medium-sized	TRBJ2-5	TGTGCCAGCAGCCCGTTAACCGGGACAGGGGACCAAGAGACCCAGTACTTC	CASSPLTGTGDQETQYF
TRBV18	.	.	TRBJ2-7	TGTGCCAGCCTCGGGCTGGAGGACGAGCAGTACTTC	CASLGLEDEQYF
TRBV6-4	TRBD2	.	TRBJ2-5	TGTGCCAGCAGTGACTCGACTAGCGGCCAAGAGACCCAGTACTTC	CASSDSTSGQETQYF
TRBV5-4	.	.	TRBJ2-5	TGTGCCAGCAGCTGGATGGGAGGGGGGAACCAAGAGACCCAGTACTTC	CASSWMGGGNQETQYF
TRBV29-1	.	.	TRBJ1-2	TGCAGCGTTGAAGACGGTGGGTCGCAGGGCTACACCTTC	CSVEDGGSQGYTF
TRBV27	TRBD1	.	TRBJ2-7	TGTGCCAGCAAAGGGACAGGGGAGTACGAGCAGTACTTC	CASKGTGEYEQYF
TRBV11-2	.	.	TRBJ1-1	TGTGCCAGCAGCTTTATCCAAGCTTTCTTT	CASSFIQAFF